These 30 T cell receptor beta chains were sequenced from one sample in a study of shared clonotypes between healthy human individuals. Using immunoSEQ multiplex PCR, the repertoire was profiled, and TCRdb retains in-frame clones only, with some absent. Of 740,000 or so clones in the sample, approximately 73% were seen once. The material sequenced was memory CD4+ T cells sorted from blood. Subset of the sample: CD45RA-negative fraction. Every receptor here comes from a young woman in good health.

The chain joins TRBV7-2 to TRBJ1-3; unclear D gene. The CDR3 has 14 residues. V was trimmed by 1 base and J by 4 bases, leaving 8 bases between them. Germline CDR1 SGHTA, CDR2 FQGNSA. This chain's CDR3 is CASSLGASGNTIYF. CDR3 nucleotide sequence: TGTGCCAGCAGCTTAGGGGCGAGCGGAAACACCATATATTTT.

The V call is TRBV7-6, the J call TRBJ2-2; D remains unclear. Trimming took off 2 bases at V and 0 bases at J, with 13 bases between the two ends. The CDR3 runs 17 residues. Germline lookup yields CDR1 SGHVS and CDR2 FNYEAQ. The CDR3 loop is CASSLIMSGTNTGELFF. The DNA for the CDR3 is TGTGCCAGCAGCTTAATTATGTCGGGTACGAACACCGGGGAGCTGTTTTTT.

The rearrangement uses TRBV6-5 and TRBJ2-7; TRBD1 matches at 8 bases. CDR3 size: 16 residues. Trimming cost V 4 bases and J 4 bases; bases outside gene matches: 12. Germline lookup yields CDR1 MNHEY and CDR2 SVGAGI. In DNA, the CDR3 is TGTGCCAGCAGTTCGGGGTCCGGGACAGGACTATACGAGCAGTACTTC. Its translation: CASSSGSGTGLYEQYF.

This clone was detected only a few times. V is TRBV29-1 and J is TRBJ1-5, with TRBD1 matching 9 bases. CDR1 is SQVTM, CDR2 ANQGSEA, per germline. This CDR3 is 13 amino acids long. With V trimmed by 1 base and J by 16 bases, 11 bases remained unmatched. For the CDR3, the DNA is TGCAGCGTTGAAGTACGGGCCGGGACAGGGATTCATTTT. As protein: CSVEVRAGTGIHF.

As to this clone: With a much larger clone just one base away, this may be a read error. Other DNA sequences from this sample encode an identical CDR3 as well. This chain connects TRBV27 to TRBJ1-4, with a possible D match to TRBD1 (6 bases). CDR1 is MNHEY and CDR2 is SMNVEV in the germline V gene (reference sequence). The CDR3 sequence is 15 residues long. The V and J ends lost 5 bases and 5 bases respectively, with 15 bases between them. CDR3 loop: CASSPRQAPNEKLFF. The CDR3 DNA reads as TGTGCCAGCAGTCCCCGACAGGCCCCAAATGAAAAACTGTTTTTT.

This clone was detected a few times. Different DNA sequences within this sample yield the same CDR3. The V gene is TRBV29-1, the J gene TRBJ1-1, with a tentative D call TRBD1 (5 bases). Trimming removed 3 bases from V and 1 base from J, with 9 bases in between. CDR3 length: 13 residues. Germline V gene lookup returns CDR1 SQVTM and CDR2 ANQGSEA. This chain's CDR3 is CSVERQPNTEAFF. The DNA of the CDR3 is TGCAGCGTTGAGAGACAGCCGAACACTGAAGCTTTCTTT.

This clone has more than one count but fewer than ten. The chain has TRBV7-9 and TRBJ2-4; D assignment may be TRBD1 or TRBD2 (6 bases each). The V gene's germline CDR1 is SEHNR and CDR2 FQNEAQ (reference sequence). This CDR3 contains 16 residues. Deletions cut 0 bases from V and 2 bases from J, with 11 bases between. CDR3 in DNA: TGTGCCAGCAGCTTAGCACGGGGGCGCTCCAAAAACATTCAGTACTTC. Amino acid sequence: CASSLARGRSKNIQYF.

The chain couples TRBV7-3 to TRBJ2-1; D might be TRBD1 or TRBD2, each matching 5 bases. Trimming pared 2 bases from V and 6 bases from J, leaving 23 bases between. Per the germline V gene, CDR1 is SGHTA and CDR2 is FQGTGA. This CDR3 contains 18 residues. The CDR3 DNA reads TGTGCCAGCAGCTTAGATGGGGGTTTGGCCGGCCTAGGCAATGAGCAGTTCTTC. This translates into CASSLDGGLAGLGNEQFF.

This clone was detected a few times. This rearrangement joins TRBV6-5 to TRBJ2-7; tentative D call: TRBD1 (5 bases). The CDR3 loop spans 13 amino acids. Germline V CDR1 and CDR2: MNHEY, SVGAGI. The V end was cut by 6 bases, the J end by 3 bases, with 12 bases between. The CDR3 loop is CASSPMTVYEQYF. CDR3 bases: TGTGCCAGCAGCCCCATGACAGTCTACGAGCAGTACTTC.

This chain joins TRBV2 and TRBJ2-1; TRBD2 matches at 9 bases. V lost 5 bases to trimming and J lost 2 bases; unmatched junction nucleotides: 4. In germline, CDR1 is SNHLY, CDR2 FYNNEI. The CDR3 consists of 15 residues. This CDR3 is CASSRGLATYNEQFF. The CDR3 DNA reads TGTGCCAGCAGTCGGGGACTAGCTACCTACAATGAGCAGTTCTTC. The whole variable domain, remainder taken from reference TRBV2 and TRBJ2-1, is EPEVTQTPSHQVTQMGQEVILRCVPISNHLYFYWYRQILGQKVEFLVSFYNNEISEKSEIFDDQFSVERPDGSNFTLKIRSTKLEDSAMYFCASSRGLATYNEQFFGPGTRLTVL.

Regarding this clone: One end of the junction fails to match germline, which may point to a read error. This rearrangement joins TRBV2 to TRBJ2-5; D unclear. The V gene's germline CDR1 is SNHLY and CDR2 FYNNEI. The CDR3 consists of 14 residues. DNA of the CDR3: TGTGCCAGCAGGGAAGGTTTGTGGCAAGAGACCCAGTACTTC. The encoded protein is CASREGLWQETQYF.

This chain uses TRBV18 with TRBJ2-1, with no clear D. CDR3 length: 14 residues. The V gene's germline CDR1 is KGHSH and CDR2 LQKENI. V shed 3 bases and J shed 3 bases, with 9 bases lying between them. In DNA, the CDR3 is TGTGCCAGCTCACCTCGTGGGGTCTACAATGAGCAGTTCTTC. It codes for CASSPRGVYNEQFF.

The V and J genes are TRBV6-1 and TRBJ2-1; TRBD1 matches at 10 bases. CDR1 and CDR2 from the germline V gene are MNHNS and SASEGT. The CDR3 runs to 14 residues. Unmatched junction bases numbered 6, after V lost 5 bases and J lost 8 bases. CDR3: CASSRQGARDEQFF. CDR3 sequence (DNA): TGTGCCAGCAGTAGACAGGGGGCGAGGGATGAGCAGTTCTTC.

The chain combines TRBV2 with TRBJ1-5; a weak D match, TRBD1 (5 bases). Trimming cost V 6 bases and J 4 bases, with 16 bases left between them. CDR1 is SNHLY, CDR2 FYNNEI, per germline. CDR3 size: 15 residues. The CDR3 loop is CASSPLDGGNQPQHF. The CDR3 nucleotides are TGTGCCAGCAGCCCCCTGGACGGGGGGAATCAGCCCCAGCATTTT.

The chain recombines TRBV29-1 with TRBJ2-2, with a possible D match to TRBD1 (6 bases). Germline V gene sequence: CDR1 SQVTM, CDR2 ANQGSEA. V gave up 5 bases and J gave up 3 bases, with 13 bases separating them. This CDR3 comprises 14 residues. The chain's CDR3 is CSVSSGTYTGELFF. The CDR3, as DNA: TGCAGCGTTTCCTCCGGGACATACACCGGGGAGCTGTTTTTT.

This chain's CDR3 is CASSLSIRGSYEQYF. DNA of the CDR3: TGTGCCAGCAGTTTATCTATCAGGGGCTCTTACGAGCAGTACTTC. J is TRBJ2-7 and V is TRBV27, with a tentative D call TRBD1 (6 bases). Trimming left V 0 bases short and J 4 bases short, with 13 bases between. CDR3 size: 15 residues. Looked up from germline, CDR1 is MNHEY and CDR2 is SMNVEV (reference sequence).

The CDR3 loop is CASSFIPGRNTGELFF. CDR3 in DNA: TGTGCCAGCAGCTTTATCCCAGGGAGGAACACCGGGGAGCTGTTTTTT. The rearrangement uses TRBV7-3 and TRBJ2-2; D is perhaps TRBD1 or TRBD2 (5 bases each). In germline, CDR1 is SGHTA, CDR2 FQGTGA. V was shortened by 3 bases and J by 1 base, with 12 bases between the two germline ends. The CDR3 extends over 16 amino acids.

In this sample, this clone turned up many times. This chain joins TRBV10-3 and TRBJ1-5; the D gene is possibly TRBD1 (5 bases). The CDR3 length is 13 residues. Germline V gene data show CDR1 as ENHRY and CDR2 as SYGVKD. The V end was cut by 3 bases, the J end by 4 bases, with 7 bases between. CDR3 DNA sequence: TGTGCCATCAGTGATGAGGGGAATCAGCCCCAGCATTTT. The encoded protein is CAISDEGNQPQHF.

The chain employs TRBV27 and TRBJ1-3; D ambiguous. CDR3 length: 16 amino acids. V was pared by 5 bases and J by 0 bases, with 14 bases between. Germline CDR1 and CDR2: MNHEY and SMNVEV (reference sequence). The CDR3 protein is CASSPRLGYSGNTIYF. The CDR3 coding sequence is TGTGCCAGCAGTCCCCGTTTAGGGTACTCTGGAAACACCATATATTTT.

This chain links TRBV6-1 with TRBJ1-1; D not certain. V was cut by 8 bases and J by 4 bases, with 20 bases left in between. CDR3 length equals 15 residues. Looked up from germline, CDR1 is MNHNS and CDR2 is SASEGT. This CDR3 is CASDAGPQRATEAFF. The DNA for the CDR3 is TGTGCCAGCGATGCCGGGCCCCAAAGGGCCACTGAAGCTTTCTTT.

This chain uses TRBV19 with TRBJ1-5; no clear D. The germline V gene has CDR1 LNHDA and CDR2 SQIVND (reference sequence). Trimming took off 10 bases at V and 0 bases at J, with 19 bases between the two ends. This CDR3 contains 16 residues. CDR3 sequence: CATSREQTYSNQPQHF. The CDR3 bases are TGTGCCACCTCGAGGGAACAGACCTATAGCAATCAGCCCCAGCATTTT. The full variable domain, with the rest looked up from reference TRBV19 and TRBJ1-5, is DGGITQSPKYLFRKEGQNVTLSCEQNLNHDAMYWYRQDPGQGLRLIYYSQIVNDFQKGDIAEGYSVSREKKESFPLTVTSAQKNPTAFYLCATSREQTYSNQPQHFGDGTRLSIL.

The chain links TRBV28 to TRBJ2-1, with TRBD2 matching over 10 bases. The germline V gene has CDR1 MDHEN and CDR2 SYDVKM. The CDR3 spans 16 residues. Germline trimming cut 4 bases from V and 8 bases from J; bases unmatched to any gene: 11. CDR3 protein: CASSSGLASGSDEQFF. CDR3 sequence (DNA): TGTGCCAGCAGTTCGGGACTAGCGAGCGGTAGTGATGAGCAGTTCTTC.

The J gene is TRBJ2-1, the V gene TRBV19, with 10 bases fitting TRBD2. Germline CDR1 and CDR2: LNHDA and SQIVND (reference sequence). V lost 2 bases, J lost 10 bases, and 11 bases stayed unmatched. This CDR3 spans 16 amino acids. This CDR3 is CASSIPMSGRAREQFF. In nucleotides, the CDR3 is TGTGCCAGTAGTATACCCATGAGCGGGAGGGCCCGGGAGCAGTTCTTC.

This clone was seen repeatedly, ten times or more. The chain carries TRBV5-4 and TRBJ2-4, with TRBD1 identical over 7 bases. J was trimmed by 1 base and V by 4 bases; bases with no gene match: 2. The germline V gene has CDR1 SGHNT and CDR2 YYREEE (reference sequence). The CDR3 is 14 residues long. The CDR3 DNA follows: TGTGCCAGCAGCCAGGGGGTGGCCAAAAACATTCAGTACTTC. Translated: CASSQGVAKNIQYF. The complete variable domain, with remaining parts taken from reference TRBV5-4 and TRBJ2-4, reads ETGVTQSPTHLIKTRGQQVTLRCSSQSGHNTVSWYQQALGQGPQFIFQYYREEENGRGNFPPRFSGLQFPNYSSELNVNALELDDSALYLCASSQGVAKNIQYFGAGTRLSVL.

DNA for the CDR3: TGTGCCAGCAGTGACCCGGCCCCAGGGATCATCGTCGCCGGGGAGCTGTTTTTT. It translates to CASSDPAPGIIVAGELFF. The rearrangement links TRBV6-4 to TRBJ2-2, with a possible D match to TRBD1 (5 bases). The CDR3 loop spans 18 amino acids. The germline V gene encodes CDR1 MRHNA and CDR2 SNTAGT. The V end lost 2 bases, the J end lost 6 bases, and 22 bases lay between the germline ends.

This chain connects TRBV5-8 to TRBJ2-4; weak D call: TRBD2 (5 bases). The V end lost 3 bases, the J end lost 0 bases, and 22 bases lay between the germline ends. The CDR3 is 19 amino acids. Germline CDR1 is SGHTS and CDR2 is YDEGEE. In nucleotides, the CDR3 is TGTGCCAGCAGCTCCATTGTCGTTCCTCGGGGTCGAGCCAAAAACATTCAGTACTTC. Residues: CASSSIVVPRGRAKNIQYF.

This clone was seen a handful of times. Other DNA sequences within the sample encode an identical CDR3. The chain employs TRBV6-5 and TRBJ1-4; the D gene is possibly TRBD1 (5 bases). Germline V lookup: CDR1 MNHEY, CDR2 SVGAGI. The CDR3 spans 14 residues. Trimming took 2 bases from V and 8 from J, leaving 12 bases between them. Written as DNA, the CDR3 is TGTGCCAGCAGTTACGGGGGTTCGGGCGAAAAACTGTTTTTT. It encodes CASSYGGSGEKLFF.

The J gene is TRBJ2-7, the V gene TRBV5-3; D perhaps matches TRBD1 (5 bases). TRBV5-3 is placed among ORFs of uncertain function. The CDR3 loop spans 10 amino acids. The CDR3 nucleotides read TGTGCTAATATAGGGGACGAGCAGTACTTC. Protein: CANIGDEQYF.

V usage is TRBV15 and J usage is TRBJ1-5; 8 bases are a match to TRBD1. V gave up 2 bases and J gave up 5 bases; unmatched junction bases: 5. This CDR3 is built from 15 residues. Per germline, CDR1 LNHNV and CDR2 YYDKDF (reference sequence). In DNA form, the CDR3 reads TGTGCCACCAGCAGAAGGCGGACAGGGCATCAGCCCCAGCATTTT. Its translation: CATSRRRTGHQPQHF.

This sequence joins TRBV7-8 and TRBJ2-7; 11 nucleotides agree with TRBD2. The CDR3 has 15 residues. Germline loops: CDR1 SGHVS, CDR2 FQNEAQ. The trim removed 3 bases at V and 2 bases at J, leaving 3 bases unmatched. The CDR3 bases are TGTGCCAGCAGCTTGGGACTAGCGGTCCCCTACGAGCAGTACTTC. This gives the protein CASSLGLAVPYEQYF.